The subject of this entry is one T cell receptor (beta chain). This clonotype was detected only a few times. The antigen it binds to is not known. No much larger clone exists at a distance of one base, and base qualities are not known. The data were taken from a study (dated by TCRdb to about 2016). The germline V gene provides CDR1 SGHVS and CDR2 FQNEAQ. Spanning cysteine to phenylalanine, the CDR3 consists of 15 amino acids. Left in the record is the CDR3 DNA by itself, 45 bases read in frame from the first base. At the junction V is shortened by 4 bases and J by 7 bases; bases outside the gene matches: 5. Library method: RT-PCR. Data came from an Illumina MiSeq. TCRdb trimmed public reads at Q25 via fastp, called clones via MiXCR and kept in-frame beta chains. One record per CDR3 amino acid sequence lists the most common genes and DNA. Across this sample there are about 680,000 distinct CDR3 sequences, with over 12% seen only once. 3% to 4.5% of the sample is in the top ten clones.

Sequencing used memory CD4+ T cells from blood. The rearrangement combines TRBV7-8 with TRBJ1-4, and TRBD1 aligns with 11 junction nucleotides. This clonotype was sampled from a female donor in good health, serving as a healthy control. The DNA sequence is as follows: TGTGCCAGCAGCTCCCTGGACAGGGGGCTTGAAAAACTGTTTTTT. It specifies CASSSLDRGLEKLFF. Reference TRBV7-8 and TRBJ1-4 genes cover what lies past the CDR3, so the full variable domain is GAGVSQSPRYKVAKRGQDVALRCDPISGHVSLFWYQQALGQGPEFLTYFQNEAQLDKSGLPSDRFFAERPEGSVSTLKIQRTQQEDSAVYLCASSSLDRGLEKLFFGSGTQLSVL.